Below are 31 T cell receptor beta chains sequenced from a single sample in a study of blood T cell repertoires in COVID-19. Using immunoSEQ multiplex PCR, the repertoire was profiled, and TCRdb retains in-frame clones only, with some absent. The sample shows roughly 110,000 clones, around 92% of them seen only once. The source material was peripheral blood. The receptors were sampled from a man aged 40-55 years with active or convalescent COVID-19.

CDR3 amino acids: CASSDTYEAFF. The CDR3 region has the DNA TGTGCCAGCAGTGACACCTATGAAGCTTTCTTT. The chain is built from TRBV25-1 and TRBJ1-1; D uncertain. Germline V gene sequence: CDR1 MGHDK, CDR2 SYGVNS. Trimming cost V 3 bases and J 7 bases, with 6 bases left between them. CDR3 size: 11 residues. Complete variable domain (other parts from reference TRBV25-1 and TRBJ1-1): EADIYQTPRYLVIGTGKKITLECSQTMGHDKMYWYQQDPGMELHLIHYSYGVNSTEKGDLSSESTVSRIRTEHFPLTLESARPSHTSQYLCASSDTYEAFFGQGTRLTVV.

This chain links TRBV18 with TRBJ2-7; D is possibly TRBD1 (6 bases). This CDR3 has 15 residues. V was trimmed by 0 bases and J by 0 bases, leaving 9 bases between them. Per the germline V gene, CDR1 is KGHSH and CDR2 is LQKENI. The DNA of the CDR3 is TGTGCCAGCTCACCACCCCAGGGGATCTCCTACGAGCAGTACTTC. Residues: CASSPPQGISYEQYF.

The rearrangement uses TRBV19 and TRBJ2-5; D might be TRBD2 (5 bases). V lost 6 bases, J lost 5 bases, and 13 bases lay in between. CDR3 length equals 13 residues. Germline V gene data show CDR1 as LNHDA and CDR2 as SQIVND (reference sequence). The CDR3 sequence is CASSPGRGETQYF. CDR3 nucleotide sequence: TGTGCCAGTAGCCCCGGGCGCGGGGAGACCCAGTACTTC.

This chain joins TRBV28 and TRBJ1-6, with D perhaps matching TRBD1 (6 bases). The CDR3 loop spans 17 amino acids. Germline V gene data show CDR1 as MDHEN and CDR2 as SYDVKM. The V and J ends lost 6 bases and 0 bases respectively, with 15 bases between them. The chain's CDR3 is CASRGASADSYNSPLHF. The CDR3 region has the DNA TGTGCCAGCAGGGGGGCCTCCGCCGACTCCTATAATTCACCCCTCCACTTT.

This sequence joins TRBV18 and TRBJ2-7; 7 nucleotides align to TRBD2. V shed 2 bases, J shed 6 bases, and the junction held 1 base outside the gene matches. Germline CDR1 KGHSH, CDR2 LQKENI. This CDR3 region has 12 residues. CDR3 nucleotides: TGTGCCAGCTCACCAAGGGAGGGCGAGCAGTACTTC. This encodes CASSPREGEQYF.

The chain recombines TRBV28 with TRBJ1-1; the match to TRBD1 covers 7 bases. The germline CDR1 and CDR2 sequences are MDHEN and SYDVKM. This CDR3 has 14 amino acids. V dropped 4 bases and J dropped 5; count of bases not matched to a gene: 7. The CDR3 DNA follows: TGTGCCAGCAGTTCTCCGACAGGGAGGACTGAAGCTTTCTTT. Protein product: CASSSPTGRTEAFF. The full variable domain, rest sourced from reference TRBV28 and TRBJ1-1, is DVKVTQSSRYLVKRTGEKVFLECVQDMDHENMFWYRQDPGLGLRLIYFSYDVKMKEKGDIPEGYSVSREKKERFSLILESASTNQTSMYLCASSSPTGRTEAFFGQGTRLTVV.

This chain joins TRBV30 and TRBJ1-5; a possible D gene is TRBD1 (6 bases). The CDR3 totals 14 residues. With 5 bases removed from V and 6 bases from J, the gap between germline ends came to 17 bases. Germline values: CDR1 GTSNPN, CDR2 SVGIG (reference sequence). This CDR3 is CAWGAQGQAQPQHF. CDR3 in DNA: TGTGCCTGGGGGGCGCAGGGGCAGGCTCAGCCCCAGCATTTT.

The DNA for the CDR3 is TGTGCCAGCAGCCTAGGAGCGGGAGCTGCCGAGCAGTACTTC. This encodes CASSLGAGAAEQYF. The rearrangement uses TRBV7-9 and TRBJ2-7; 8 nucleotides line up with TRBD2. The CDR3 extends over 14 amino acids. V lost 5 bases and J lost 6; bases outside the gene matches: 9. The V gene's germline CDR1 is SEHNR and CDR2 FQNEAQ (reference sequence).

The chain is built from TRBV19 and TRBJ1-5; 8 nucleotides line up with TRBD1. Germline V gives CDR1 LNHDA, CDR2 SQIVND (reference sequence). J gave up 6 bases and V 3 bases, and 7 bases lay outside the gene matches. The CDR3 totals 15 residues. This CDR3 reads CASSILGRGLQPQHF. In nucleotides, the CDR3 is TGTGCCAGTAGTATCCTGGGCAGGGGGCTTCAGCCCCAGCATTTT. Based on the CDR3 plus reference TRBV19 and TRBJ1-5, the full variable domain is DGGITQSPKYLFRKEGQNVTLSCEQNLNHDAMYWYRQDPGQGLRLIYYSQIVNDFQKGDIAEGYSVSREKKESFPLTVTSAQKNPTAFYLCASSILGRGLQPQHFGDGTRLSIL.

This sequence joins TRBV21-1 and TRBJ2-2; the table's D call, TRBD2, was not checked against the DNA. TRBV21-1 is an annotated pseudogene. The CDR3 totals 13 residues. CDR3 nucleotides: TGTGCCTGGCGGACTAGCGTCCACGGGGAGCTGTTTTTT. It yields the protein CAWRTSVHGELFF.

This sequence joins TRBV6-5 and TRBJ1-1, with D uncertain. The CDR3 sequence is 14 residues long. The V end lost 5 bases, the J end lost 0 bases, and 10 bases lay between the germline ends. Germline loops: CDR1 MNHEY, CDR2 SVGAGI. CDR3 residues: CASSQHPMNTEAFF. The CDR3 nucleotides read TGTGCCAGCAGTCAACACCCCATGAACACTGAAGCTTTCTTT.

The chain has TRBV6-2 or TRBV6-3 and TRBJ1-2; 9 bases match TRBD1. Germline V lookup: CDR1 MNHEY, CDR2 SVGEGT. CDR3 length: 13 amino acids. Losses at the gene ends were 6 bases for V and 4 bases for J; bases not matched to a gene: 3. The CDR3 DNA reads TGTGCCAGCAGCTTGACAGGGGGCTATGGCTACACCTTC. Encoded protein: CASSLTGGYGYTF.

This chain uses TRBV4-1 with TRBJ2-7, with D maybe TRBD1 (6 bases). V was clipped by 0 bases and J by 3 bases, with 21 bases between them. Germline CDR1 and CDR2: MGHRA and YSYEKL. This CDR3 has 18 residues. The CDR3 loop is CASSQDLIIGTNIYEQYF. The DNA for the CDR3 is TGCGCCAGCAGCCAAGATCTTATCATAGGGACAAACATCTACGAGCAGTACTTC.

This chain uses TRBV6-5 with TRBJ1-1, with 8 bases matching TRBD1. V dropped 2 bases and J dropped 4; count of bases not matched to a gene: 6. The V gene's germline CDR1 is MNHEY and CDR2 SVGAGI. The CDR3 spans 15 residues. DNA for the CDR3: TGTGCCAGCAGTTACGACGGACAGGGTCTCACTGAAGCTTTCTTT. The encoded protein is CASSYDGQGLTEAFF.

This rearrangement joins TRBV9 to TRBJ2-1, with D perhaps TRBD1 (6 bases). Germline-derived CDR1 and CDR2 are SGDLS and YYNGEE. The CDR3 is 15 amino acids. V was pared by 4 bases and J by 15 bases, with 26 bases between. CDR3 amino acids: CASSSRGSVLGSLFF. CDR3 bases: TGTGCCAGCAGCTCTAGGGGGAGCGTACTAGGAAGTTTGTTCTTC.

The J gene is TRBJ2-7, the V gene TRBV18; 8 bases align to TRBD1. The V segment lost 5 bases and the J segment 2 bases; nucleotides outside the gene matches: 5. CDR3 length equals 14 residues. Germline CDR1 KGHSH, CDR2 LQKENI. CDR3 DNA sequence: TGTGCCAGCTCAACGACAGGGGTACCCTACGAGCAGTACTTC. Its translation: CASSTTGVPYEQYF. The full variable domain, with the rest looked up from reference TRBV18 and TRBJ2-7, is NAGVMQNPRHLVRRRGQEARLRCSPMKGHSHVYWYRQLPEEGLKFMVYLQKENIIDESGMPKERFSAEFPKEGPSILRIQQVVRGDSAAYFCASSTTGVPYEQYFGPGTRLTVT.

J is TRBJ2-7 and V is TRBV2; TRBD2 matches 7 bases. Germline trimming cut 4 bases from V and 6 bases from J; bases unmatched to any gene: 0. The CDR3 consists of 11 residues. Looked up from germline, CDR1 is SNHLY and CDR2 is FYNNEI. The CDR3 nucleotides are TGTGCCAGCAGTGGGGGGGGCGAGCAGTACTTC. As protein: CASSGGGEQYF. Drawing the rest from reference TRBV2 and TRBJ2-7, the complete variable domain is EPEVTQTPSHQVTQMGQEVILRCVPISNHLYFYWYRQILGQKVEFLVSFYNNEISEKSEIFDDQFSVERPDGSNFTLKIRSTKLEDSAMYFCASSGGGEQYFGPGTRLTVT.

V usage is TRBV4-3 and J usage is TRBJ2-3; D may be TRBD2 (6 bases). Germline-derived CDR1 and CDR2 are LGHNA and YSLEER. CDR3 length equals 18 residues. V lost 0 bases and J 2 bases, leaving 18 bases between the germline ends. In DNA form, the CDR3 reads TGCGCCAGCAGCCAAGAATGGCGGGGTTCCATCGTCACAGATACGCAGTATTTT. Encoded protein: CASSQEWRGSIVTDTQYF.

This chain uses TRBV2 with TRBJ2-7, with D possibly being TRBD2 (6 bases). The V gene's germline CDR1 is SNHLY and CDR2 FYNNEI. V gave up 6 bases and J gave up 5 bases, with 11 bases separating them. This CDR3 region has 12 residues. CDR3 in DNA: TGTGCCAGCAGCCGGGAGTTCGACGAGCAGTACTTC. It is translated as CASSREFDEQYF.

The gene calls are TRBV10-3 and TRBJ1-5; maybe TRBD1 (5 bases). The CDR3 spans 14 residues. Looked up from germline, CDR1 is ENHRY and CDR2 is SYGVKD. V gave up 8 bases and J gave up 3 bases, with 14 bases separating them. DNA of the CDR3: TGTGCCATCTCCGGGCAGGGCGACAATCAGCCCCAGCATTTT. Its protein product is CAISGQGDNQPQHF.

V gene TRBV5-4 combines with J gene TRBJ2-5; maybe TRBD1 (6 bases). The CDR3 consists of 14 residues. Germline CDR1 reads SGHNT; CDR2 reads YYREEE (reference sequence). The ends were cut back, 4 bases at V and 3 bases at J, with 13 bases in the middle. CDR3 sequence: CASSATGAKETQYF. The CDR3 DNA sequence: TGTGCCAGCAGCGCGACAGGTGCAAAAGAGACCCAGTACTTC.

The chain employs TRBV25-1 and TRBJ2-1, with TRBD2 matching 11 bases. Germline V gives CDR1 MGHDK, CDR2 SYGVNS. This CDR3 spans 15 amino acids. The ends lost 8 bases at V and 0 bases at J; junction bases unmatched: 3. CDR3 coding DNA: TGTGCCAGCGTTACTAGCGGGAGCTCCTACAATGAGCAGTTCTTC. It specifies CASVTSGSSYNEQFF.

The chain carries TRBV11-2 and TRBJ1-5; 10 nucleotides match TRBD1. The V and J ends lost 2 bases and 5 bases, in that order; junction bases with no gene match: 3. This CDR3 contains 15 residues. Germline V gives CDR1 SGHAT, CDR2 FQNNGV. This CDR3 is CASSLFGQGDQPQHF. For the CDR3, the DNA is TGTGCCAGCAGCTTATTCGGACAGGGGGATCAGCCCCAGCATTTT.

This chain connects TRBV3-1 (or the pseudogene TRBV3-2) to TRBJ1-5, with 9 bases identical to TRBD1. In germline, CDR1 is LGHDT, CDR2 YNNKEL (reference sequence). Germline trimming cut 5 bases from V and 5 bases from J; bases unmatched to any gene: 1. CDR3 length equals 13 residues. CDR3: CASSGTGYQPQHF. In DNA, the CDR3 is TGTGCCAGCAGCGGGACAGGGTATCAGCCCCAGCATTTT.

The chain has TRBV11-3 and TRBJ1-1, with unresolved D. CDR1 and CDR2 from the germline V gene are SGHNT and YENEEA. Trimming took off 1 base at V and 1 base at J, with 4 bases between the two ends. The CDR3 covers 13 residues. The CDR3 DNA is TGTGCCAGCAGCTTAGTTAGGAACACTGAAGCTTTCTTT. Its translation is CASSLVRNTEAFF. Drawing the rest from reference TRBV11-3 and TRBJ1-1, the complete variable domain is EAGVVQSPRYKIIEKKQPVAFWCNPISGHNTLYWYLQNLGQGPELLIRYENEEAVDDSQLPKDRFSAERLKGVDSTLKIQPAELGDSAVYLCASSLVRNTEAFFGQGTRLTVV.

J is TRBJ1-1 and V is TRBV10-3, with 9 bases matching TRBD1. This CDR3 has 15 residues. Germline lookup yields CDR1 ENHRY and CDR2 SYGVKD. V shed 5 bases, J shed 5 bases, and the junction held 9 bases outside the gene matches. The CDR3 DNA follows: TGTGCCATCAGTCGGTCAGTCGGACAGGGGACTGAAGCTTTCTTT. Its protein is CAISRSVGQGTEAFF.

The gene calls are TRBV28 and TRBJ1-4; 11 bases align to TRBD1. CDR1 is MDHEN, CDR2 SYDVKM, per germline. After removal of 4 bases from V and 6 bases from J, the junction contained 1 base not matched to a gene. The CDR3 runs 14 residues. The CDR3 coding sequence is TGTGCCAGCAGTTCGGGACAGGGGGATGAAAAACTGTTTTTT. Translated: CASSSGQGDEKLFF.

The rearrangement uses TRBV7-3 and TRBJ2-7; TRBD1 matches 9 bases. Looked up from germline, CDR1 is SGHTA and CDR2 is FQGTGA. CDR3 length equals 16 residues. Germline trimming cut 0 bases from V and 1 base from J; bases unmatched to any gene: 4. The CDR3 reads CASSLTGTGPSYEQYF. CDR3 nucleotides: TGTGCCAGCAGCTTAACCGGGACAGGGCCGTCCTACGAGCAGTACTTC.

The chain recombines TRBV7-9 with TRBJ1-1, with TRBD1 identical over 7 bases. V lost 5 bases and J lost 4; bases outside the gene matches: 7. CDR1 is SEHNR, CDR2 FQNEAQ, per germline (reference sequence). This CDR3 comprises 14 residues. The CDR3 region is CASSHLAGGTEAFF. The CDR3 DNA sequence: TGTGCCAGCAGCCACCTGGCAGGGGGCACTGAAGCTTTCTTT. The full variable domain, in which reference TRBV7-9 and TRBJ1-1 provide the parts outside the CDR3, is DTGVSQNPRHKITKRGQNVTFRCDPISEHNRLYWYRQTLGQGPEFLTYFQNEAQLEKSRLLSDRFSAERPKGSFSTLEIQRTEQGDSAMYLCASSHLAGGTEAFFGQGTRLTVV.

This rearrangement joins TRBV19 to TRBJ2-3; D possibly corresponds to TRBD2 (7 bases). The germline V gene encodes CDR1 LNHDA and CDR2 SQIVND (reference sequence). The V end was cut by 5 bases, the J end by 5 bases, with 14 bases between. The CDR3 has 14 amino acids. As DNA, the CDR3 is TGTGCCAGTAGTGTATGGGGGGGCCAAGATACGCAGTATTTT. Protein product: CASSVWGGQDTQYF.

The chain employs TRBV5-1 and TRBJ2-3; TRBD1 matches at 7 bases. The CDR3 is made up of 14 amino acids. The trim removed 2 bases at V and 1 base at J, leaving 1 base unmatched. Germline V gives CDR1 SGHRS, CDR2 YFSETQ. DNA of the CDR3: TGCGCCAGCAGCTTCGGGACAGGCACAGATACGCAGTATTTT. Its protein product is CASSFGTGTDTQYF.